The T cell receptor beta chain described here comes from a study of human T cells and chemical hapten exposure. TCRdb re-called the RACE reads with MiXCR, one entry per CDR3 protein. The sample lists tens of thousands of distinct CDR3 sequences; about a tenth were seen once. At least ten counts were recorded for this clonotype. Its antigen remains unknown. Study-wide results and limits: Donors had alopecia, so their immune response may differ from healthy people's.

Between the trimmed V and J ends, which lost 4 bases and 1 base, there was a span of 10 bases. CDR3 size: 14 residues. Germline V lookup: CDR1 SGHTA, CDR2 FQGNSA. This sample's time point: patch test 2, 6 weeks after DPC sensitization. Regarding treatment: therapeutic diphenylcyclopropenone sensitization with weekly scalp DPC. The chain has TRBV7-2 and TRBJ1-1; possibly TRBD1 for D (5 bases). This specimen was whole blood, taken in connection with sensitization to the hapten diphenylcyclopropenone (DPC). The receptor was isolated from a young woman with alopecia areata. Some clones in this sample may be carry-over from other donors' samples. This CDR3 reads CASSWDVRNTEAFF. CDR3 nucleotides: TGTGCCAGCAGCTGGGACGTACGGAACACTGAAGCTTTCTTT. The whole variable domain, remainder taken from reference TRBV7-2 and TRBJ1-1, is GAGVSQSPSNKVTEKGKDVELRCDPISGHTALYWYRQSLGQGLEFLIYFQGNSAPDKSGLPSDRFSAERTGGSVSTLTIQRTQQEDSAVYLCASSWDVRNTEAFFGQGTRLTVV.